This T cell receptor (beta chain) was obtained from a study of shared clonotypes between healthy human individuals. The V end lost 3 bases, the J end lost 2 bases, and 25 bases lay between the germline ends. Germline-derived CDR1 and CDR2 are LNHDA and SQIVND (reference sequence). The CDR3 is 19 amino acids. Only in-frame clones appear in the TCRdb table, and some are missing; sequencing was by immunoSEQ multiplex PCR. The repertoire holds 70,000 to 95,000 clones, over 55% seen once, with around 50% in the top ten. The receptor comes from a man younger than 45 in good health. J is TRBJ2-5 and V is TRBV19, with a possible D match to TRBD1 (6 bases). Sequenced sample: memory CD8+ T cells sorted from blood. As for subset: CD45RO+ cells pooled with CCR7-negative TemRA cells. The CDR3 reads CASSMGASILSGPQETQYF. Written as DNA, the CDR3 is TGTGCCAGTAGTATGGGGGCTTCGATTTTGAGCGGCCCGCAAGAGACCCAGTACTTC.